These 19 T cell receptor beta chains came from one sample sequenced in a study of a mutant IDH1 vaccine in newly diagnosed glioma. Method: immunoSEQ multiplex PCR; TCRdb's copy keeps in-frame clones and lacks some. Among about 110,000 clones listed, 85% to 90% were seen once. Time point denoted: week 11, during vaccination. Doses comprised 300 ug of mutant IDH1 20-mer peptide each, plus topical imiquimod. No antigens are known for them. The sequences come from PBMCs, collected from a glioma patient whose treatment included an IDH1 peptide vaccine. These receptor sequences come from a woman aged 50 to 60 with glioma.

The chain employs TRBV7-3 and TRBJ2-2; 12 bases line up with TRBD2. This CDR3 is built from 17 residues. J was trimmed by 5 bases and V by 0 bases; bases with no gene match: 4. The germline V gene has CDR1 SGHTA and CDR2 FQGTGA. CDR3 region: CASSLTSSGRVTGELFF. The CDR3 region has the DNA TGTGCCAGCAGCTTAACGTCTAGCGGGAGGGTTACCGGGGAGCTGTTTTTT.

The table lists this clone with a few counts. The chain combines TRBV28 with TRBJ2-7; D remains ambiguous. Trimming left V 5 bases short and J 3 bases short, with 5 bases between. The CDR3 length is 11 residues. Germline CDR1 reads MDHEN; CDR2 reads SYDVKM. The CDR3 loop is CASSRRYEQYF. The CDR3 DNA follows: TGTGCCAGCAGTCGCCGCTACGAGCAGTACTTC.

This rearrangement joins TRBV28 to TRBJ1-2, with D possibly being TRBD1 (6 bases). The CDR3 extends over 15 amino acids. The V gene lost 5 bases and the J gene lost 3 bases, with 16 bases spanning the gap. CDR1 is MDHEN and CDR2 is SYDVKM in the germline V gene. The CDR3 DNA reads as TGTGCCAGCAGTGGGGGACACCTGGGCGACTATGGCTACACCTTC. Translation gives CASSGGHLGDYGYTF.

This sequence joins TRBV5-4 and TRBJ2-7; TRBD1 agrees at 8 bases. This CDR3 region has 14 residues. J gave up 2 bases and V 0 bases, and 1 base lay outside the gene matches. Germline assignment: CDR1 SGHNT and CDR2 YYREEE (reference sequence). Written as DNA, the CDR3 is TGTGCCAGCAGCTTGGCAGGGGGCCCCTACGAGCAGTACTTC. It codes for CASSLAGGPYEQYF.

The rearrangement links TRBV18 to TRBJ1-5; the D gene is possibly TRBD1 (5 bases). The CDR3 extends over 15 amino acids. V lost 3 bases, J lost 2 bases, and 11 bases lay in between. Germline CDR1 KGHSH, CDR2 LQKENI. CDR3 residues: CASSPPPGGNQPQHF. The CDR3 nucleotides are TGTGCCAGCTCACCGCCGCCGGGGGGCAATCAGCCCCAGCATTTT.

This chain connects TRBV10-3 to TRBJ1-1; unclear D gene. There are 13 residues in the CDR3. CDR1 is ENHRY and CDR2 is SYGVKD in the germline V gene. Trimming removed 6 bases at V and 5 bases at J, with 13 bases between. CDR3 bases: TGTGCCATCAGCGGACTCGAATCGACTGAAGCTTTCTTT. Translated: CAISGLESTEAFF.

The chain uses TRBV28 and TRBJ1-5; D remains ambiguous. CDR1 is MDHEN, CDR2 SYDVKM, per germline. Trimming shortened V by 7 bases and J by 5 bases, and 18 bases separated the two germline ends. The CDR3 runs 15 residues. This CDR3 reads CASNSPVSWDQPQHF. The CDR3 nucleotides are TGTGCCAGCAACTCACCTGTCTCGTGGGATCAGCCCCAGCATTTT.

The chain recombines TRBV7-8 with TRBJ2-3; no reliable D call. Trimming left V 1 base short and J 2 bases short, with 7 bases between. The CDR3 runs to 14 residues. Per the germline V gene, CDR1 is SGHVS and CDR2 is FQNEAQ. For the CDR3, the DNA is TGTGCCAGCAGCTTAGGGCAGGTCACAGATACGCAGTATTTT. Encoded protein: CASSLGQVTDTQYF. The variable domain in full, completed from reference TRBV7-8 and TRBJ2-3, reads GAGVSQSPRYKVAKRGQDVALRCDPISGHVSLFWYQQALGQGPEFLTYFQNEAQLDKSGLPSDRFFAERPEGSVSTLKIQRTQQEDSAVYLCASSLGQVTDTQYFGPGTRLTVL.

The table lists this clone with a count of one. The chain carries TRBV5-4 and TRBJ2-5; 7 bases are shared with TRBD1. Germline CDR1 is SGHNT and CDR2 is YYREEE (reference sequence). The length of the CDR3 is 14 residues. The trim removed 2 bases at V and 4 bases at J, leaving 5 bases unmatched. The CDR3 DNA is TGTGCCAGCAGCTTCAGGACAGGCACAGAGACCCAGTACTTC. Its protein is CASSFRTGTETQYF. Full variable domain (missing parts from reference TRBV5-4 and TRBJ2-5): ETGVTQSPTHLIKTRGQQVTLRCSSQSGHNTVSWYQQALGQGPQFIFQYYREEENGRGNFPPRFSGLQFPNYSSELNVNALELDDSALYLCASSFRTGTETQYFGPGTRLLVL.

The chain has TRBV5-5 and TRBJ1-5; D is uncertain. The CDR3 extends over 17 amino acids. Germline V gene lookup returns CDR1 SGHKS and CDR2 YYEKEE (reference sequence). V lost 4 bases and J 0 bases, leaving 17 bases between the germline ends. Here the CDR3 DNA reads TGTGCCAGCAGCAACATGGGCAGTTTATATAGCAATCAGCCCCAGCATTTT. It codes for CASSNMGSLYSNQPQHF.

As DNA, the CDR3 is TGCGCCAGCAGCCAAGAAACAGGGGCGACTAATTCACCCCTCCACTTT. It yields the protein CASSQETGATNSPLHF. The gene calls are TRBV4-1 and TRBJ1-6; 7 positions agree with TRBD1. V was pared by 0 bases and J by 6 bases, with 5 bases of the junction left unmatched. Germline CDR1 reads MGHRA; CDR2 reads YSYEKL. The CDR3 contains 16 residues.

The CDR3: CASSEVEWGTPLHF. CDR3 coding DNA: TGTGCCAGCAGTGAGGTTGAGTGGGGGACACCCCTCCACTTT. The V gene is TRBV6-4, the J gene TRBJ1-6; the D gene is possibly TRBD1 (5 bases). The CDR3 is 14 amino acids. The germline V and J ends were trimmed by 3 bases and 11 bases, with 14 bases remaining between them. The germline CDR1 and CDR2 sequences are MRHNA and SNTAGT.

This rearrangement joins TRBV27 to TRBJ1-5, with unresolved D. Trimming removed 3 bases at V and 0 bases at J, with 6 bases between. The CDR3 runs to 14 residues. Per germline, CDR1 MNHEY and CDR2 SMNVEV (reference sequence). The DNA of the CDR3 is TGTGCCAGCAGTTTTCAGGCTAGCAATCAGCCCCAGCATTTT. Amino acid sequence: CASSFQASNQPQHF.

The V and J genes are TRBV5-1 and TRBJ2-2; TRBD2 matches at 12 bases. Losses at the gene ends were 3 bases for V and 5 bases for J; bases not matched to a gene: 5. This CDR3 region has 16 residues. CDR1 and CDR2 (germline): SGHRS, YFSETQ. CDR3: CASSYRLAGVTGELFF. The CDR3 DNA reads TGCGCCAGCAGCTACCGACTAGCGGGAGTAACCGGGGAGCTGTTTTTT.

The chain links TRBV10-1 to TRBJ2-7; 7 positions agree with TRBD2. Germline V gives CDR1 WNHNN, CDR2 SYGVQD (reference sequence). This CDR3 contains 14 residues. The junction had 12 bases not matched to a gene; V was cut back by 6 bases and J by 7 bases. The CDR3 bases are TGCGCCAGCAGATATCTAGCGGCTCCGTCGGAGCAGTACTTC. Protein product: CASRYLAAPSEQYF.

The CDR3 nucleotides read TGTGCCAGCAGCTTAGGACTAGCGGGAAGCACAGATACGCAGTATTTT. Its translation: CASSLGLAGSTDTQYF. The genes are TRBV13 and TRBJ2-3; 10 bases line up with TRBD2. Unmatched junction bases numbered 0, after V lost 0 bases and J lost 0 bases. The germline CDR1 and CDR2 sequences are PRHDT and FYEKMQ (reference sequence). The CDR3 runs 16 residues.

This chain joins TRBV14 and TRBJ2-7; D gene unclear. Germline lookup yields CDR1 SGHDN and CDR2 FVKESK. V dropped 4 bases and J dropped 4 bases, with 5 bases sitting between them. The CDR3 covers 11 residues. CDR3 DNA: TGTGCCAGCAGCCTCCAATACGAGCAGTACTTC. Residues: CASSLQYEQYF.

The rearrangement links TRBV6-5 to TRBJ1-2; D is ambiguous. Germline V gives CDR1 MNHEY, CDR2 SVGAGI. Deletions cut 4 bases from V and 6 bases from J, with 6 bases between. This CDR3 is 11 amino acids long. The CDR3 protein is CASSSGDGYTF. As DNA, the CDR3 is TGTGCCAGCAGTTCCGGTGATGGCTACACCTTC.

The J gene is TRBJ1-2, the V gene TRBV4-1; D ambiguous. CDR1 and CDR2 from the germline V gene are MGHRA and YSYEKL. The germline V and J ends were trimmed by 3 bases and 8 bases, with 16 bases remaining between them. The CDR3 sequence is 14 residues long. The CDR3 loop reads CASSQKGVSMGYTF. CDR3 DNA: TGCGCCAGCAGCCAGAAAGGAGTTTCCATGGGCTACACCTTC.